This T cell receptor beta chain stems from a study of T cell responses to AZD1222 COVID-19 vaccine. Trimming cost V 4 bases and J 5 bases; bases outside gene matches: 10. The germline V gene encodes CDR1 SGDLS and CDR2 YYNGEE. This CDR3 contains 16 residues. Measured with immunoSEQ multiplex PCR; TCRdb has only the in-frame clones, and not every one. The sample holds fewer than 130,000 clones, 87% seen once. The sequences come from peripheral blood, collected on day 0 of AZD1222 vaccination. The chain is built from TRBV9 and TRBJ2-5, with 11 bases identical to TRBD1. The origin of this receptor is an adult in good health. CDR3 nucleotides: TGTGCCAGCAGCCCCGGGACAGGGGGTCGAGAGGAGACCCAGTACTTC. Protein product: CASSPGTGGREETQYF.